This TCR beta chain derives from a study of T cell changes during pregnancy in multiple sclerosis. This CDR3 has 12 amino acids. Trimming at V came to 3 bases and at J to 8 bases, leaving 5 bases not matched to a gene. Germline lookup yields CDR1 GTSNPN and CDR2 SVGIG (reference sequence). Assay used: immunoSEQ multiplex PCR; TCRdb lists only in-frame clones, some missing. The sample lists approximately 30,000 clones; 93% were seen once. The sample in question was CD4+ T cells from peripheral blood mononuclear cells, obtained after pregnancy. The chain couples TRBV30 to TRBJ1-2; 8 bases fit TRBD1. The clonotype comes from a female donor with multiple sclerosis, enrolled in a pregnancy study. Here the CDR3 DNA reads TGTGCCTGGAGCGGACAGGGCAGGGGCTACACCTTC. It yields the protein CAWSGQGRGYTF.